This TCR beta chain was identified in a study of T-cell memory formation after mild COVID-19 (dated by TCRdb to the early 2020s). The study in broad terms: TCR sequence clusters from the two donors were found to be largely donor specific. In a couple of donors, T-cell clones that expanded and contracted after mild COVID-19 were tracked by sequencing TCRalpha and TCRbeta repertoires over time. Two young, previously healthy adult volunteers made up the cohort, one male and one female. Findings and caveats that apply to the study as a whole: Whether the second-wave clones peaking on day 37 were SARS-CoV-2 specific was not confirmed. Clones that contracted from day 15 to 85 showed balanced CD4/CD8 phenotypes, whereas a second wave of clones that expanded from day 15 to 37 leaned towards CD4+. Only a couple of mild cases were covered by the study, and larger cohorts that include severe cases with pre-infection samples were considered necessary. Contracting CD4+ clones turned up mainly in the CM and EM memory subsets, whereas EMRA was where CD8+ clones were enriched. Some responding clones were found in pre-infection memory, which suggests that pre-existing cross-reactive memory T cells took part in the SARS-CoV-2 response.

CDR1 and CDR2 are drawn from the germline V gene: MDHEN, SYDVKM. From V the trimming removes 8 bases and from J it removes 6 bases, while the gene matches leave 3 bases of the junction unaccounted for. Inclusive of the bounding cysteine and phenylalanine, the CDR3 is 12 residues long. The kept DNA is CDR3 alone, 36 bases in frame from the first base. Ficoll-Paque density gradient centrifugation was the method used to isolate PBMCs. TCRdb records Illumina NovaSeq 6000 as the sequencer. TCRalpha and TCRbeta cDNA libraries were built by 5'RACE with constant-segment primers, adding sample barcodes and unique molecular identifiers. RNA was extracted from every sample with Trizol reagent. Amplification of the libraries took two PCR steps, and the second step added a second sample barcode plus Illumina TruSeq adapters. Sequencing of the libraries was done on an Illumina NovaSeq, producing 2 x 150 bp paired-end reads. The authors processed their data as follows. Reads were demultiplexed and collapsed into UMI-guided consensus sequences with migec v1.2.7. With mixcr v2.1.11, UMI consensuses were aligned to TRA and TRB V and J templates and assembled into clonotypes. A clonotype was counted as expanded or contracted only if both edgeR and NoisET called the change significant, with noise models trained on biological replicates. For edgeR calls, a false discovery rate-adjusted p below 0.01 and a log2 fold-change threshold of 1 were applied. As an exploratory analysis of dynamics, max-normalized trajectories of the 1000 most abundant clonotypes were examined with PCA combined with hierarchical clustering. The CD4 or CD8 phenotype of responding clones was assigned using the separately sequenced CD4+ and CD8+ repertoires. TCRdb reworked the public reads: Q25 trimming with fastp, MiXCR clone assembly, productive beta chains retained. Rows matching on CDR3 protein sequence are summarized as one entry with the most common DNA and genes. The V and J calls come from TCRdb's annotation, not from the publication. The sample yields 300,000 to 350,000 distinct CDR3 sequences; approximately 14% were counted once. The ten largest make up roughly 21% of the sample.

This clonotype was counted ten times or more. Its antigen remains undetermined. One base away there is no much larger clone; base qualities are not given. Sequencing was carried out using PBMCs or a T cell subset sorted from them (not recorded which). The rearrangement joined TRBV28 to TRBJ2-2; 7 bases in the middle match TRBD2. The clonotype comes from a man aged 18 to 29 who had mild COVID-19 (a few samples of this study predate the infection). The sample titles of this study are shuffled in the database, so cell type and time point are left out; the donor was told from shared clones. This receptor has the CDR3 CASGGGAGELFF. The DNA sequence is TGTGCCAGCGGGGGGGGTGCCGGGGAGCTGTTTTTT.